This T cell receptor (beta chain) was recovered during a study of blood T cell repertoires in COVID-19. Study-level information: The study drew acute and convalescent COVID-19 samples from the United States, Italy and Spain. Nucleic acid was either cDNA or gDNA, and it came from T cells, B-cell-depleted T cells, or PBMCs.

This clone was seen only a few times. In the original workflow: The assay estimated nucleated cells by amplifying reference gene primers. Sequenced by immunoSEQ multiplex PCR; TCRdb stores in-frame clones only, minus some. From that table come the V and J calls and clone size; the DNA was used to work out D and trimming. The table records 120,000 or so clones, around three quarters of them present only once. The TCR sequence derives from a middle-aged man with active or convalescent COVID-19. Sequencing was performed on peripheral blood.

CDR3 sequence reads: CASSQEGLAGINEQFF. CDR3 nucleotide sequence: TGCGCCAGCAGCCAAGAGGGACTAGCGGGAATTAATGAGCAGTTCTTC. The rearrangement joins TRBV4-1 to TRBJ2-1, with 13 bases lining up with TRBD2. Germline V gene sequence: CDR1 MGHRA, CDR2 YSYEKL. The CDR3 is 16 amino acids. The junction had 3 bases not matched to a gene; V was cut back by 0 bases and J by 7 bases.